The 12 T cell receptor beta chains presented below share a single source sample, sequenced in a study of T cell repertoires in cytomegalovirus infection. TCRdb itself ran the reads through MiXCR, one entry per CDR3 protein. The sample shows a few hundred thousand distinct CDR3 sequences, 15% to 20% of them seen only once. The specimen was PBMCs. The source is a human donor in good health (CMV status not recorded). Some clones in this sample may be carry-over from other donors' samples.

Ten or more counts support this clonotype. The chain carries TRBV7-2 and TRBJ1-6; D perhaps matches TRBD1 (6 bases). Germline V gene lookup returns CDR1 SGHTA and CDR2 FQGNSA. With 7 bases removed from V and 9 bases from J, the gap between germline ends came to 19 bases. CDR3 length equals 15 residues. This chain's CDR3 is CASTPLVGQPSPLHF. In nucleotides, the CDR3 is TGTGCCAGCACCCCTCTCGTCGGACAGCCTTCACCCCTCCACTTT.

V usage is TRBV11-2 and J usage is TRBJ1-2; D is possibly TRBD1 (6 bases). CDR1 and CDR2 from the germline V gene are SGHAT and FQNNGV. V lost 6 bases, J lost 7 bases, and 9 bases lay in between. The CDR3 has 11 amino acids. The CDR3 loop reads CASRGAGGYTF. CDR3 in DNA: TGTGCCAGCAGGGGGGCGGGTGGCTACACCTTC.

Only a few counts were recorded for this clonotype. The rearrangement uses TRBV12-3 or TRBV12-4 and TRBJ2-1; 8 bases map to TRBD1. After removal of 3 bases from V and 1 base from J, the junction contained 8 bases not matched to a gene. The CDR3 runs 17 residues. The CDR3 DNA is TGTGCCAGCAGTTTTCTCCAGGGGGCTTTTTCCTACAATGAGCAGTTCTTC. This encodes CASSFLQGAFSYNEQFF.

This clonotype was recorded many times. The V and J genes are TRBV6-2 or TRBV6-3 and TRBJ2-1; perhaps TRBD2 as D (6 bases). The germline gives CDR1 MNHEY, CDR2 SVGEGT. This CDR3 comprises 17 residues. V lost 0 bases and J lost 0, with 12 bases in between. DNA of the CDR3: TGTGCCAGCAGTTACTCTGCGGGGACCCCCTCCTACAATGAGCAGTTCTTC. It is translated as CASSYSAGTPSYNEQFF.

This sequence joins TRBV2 and TRBJ1-1, with a possible D match to TRBD1 (5 bases). CDR1 SNHLY and CDR2 FYNNEI come from the germline V gene. V lost 4 bases and J 5 bases, leaving 14 bases between the germline ends. The CDR3 is made up of 14 amino acids. The DNA of the CDR3 is TGTGCCAGCAGTGTCGGCCAGGGAAGAACTGAAGCTTTCTTT. Translation gives CASSVGQGRTEAFF.

This clonotype was detected ten times or more. V is TRBV6-1 and J is TRBJ1-6; D is possibly TRBD1 (6 bases). CDR3 length: 16 residues. CDR1 and CDR2 from the germline V gene are MNHNS and SASEGT. V lost 5 bases to trimming and J lost 0 bases, with 11 bases between them. CDR3 sequence reads: CASSRTGSSYNSPLHF. The CDR3 nucleotides read TGTGCCAGCAGTAGAACAGGGAGCTCCTATAATTCACCCCTCCACTTT.

This chain connects TRBV4-3 to TRBJ1-1; no firm D call. The CDR3 spans 14 residues. Germline V gene data show CDR1 as LGHNA and CDR2 as YSLEER. V shed 4 bases and J shed 2 bases, with 11 bases lying between them. This CDR3 is CASSRLADNTEAFF. The CDR3 DNA reads as TGCGCCAGCAGCCGGCTCGCCGACAACACTGAAGCTTTCTTT.

This clonotype has ten or more counts. This chain connects TRBV7-6 to TRBJ2-2; D ambiguous. The CDR3 extends over 12 amino acids. Trimming removed 4 bases at V and 5 bases at J, with 5 bases between. CDR1 and CDR2 from the germline V gene are SGHVS and FNYEAQ. The CDR3 sequence: CASSYMTGELFF. For the CDR3, the DNA is TGTGCCAGCAGCTACATGACCGGGGAGCTGTTTTTT.

This chain links TRBV2 with TRBJ1-5; D gene unclear. CDR1 and CDR2 from the germline V gene are SNHLY and FYNNEI. The CDR3 runs 15 residues. Trimming left V 7 bases short and J 0 bases short, with 13 bases between. The CDR3 loop reads CASTIEGSSNQPQHF. DNA for the CDR3: TGTGCCAGCACGATAGAAGGGAGTAGCAATCAGCCCCAGCATTTT.

Ten or more counts support this clonotype. The chain recombines TRBV6-2 or TRBV6-3 with TRBJ1-5; no reliable D call. The CDR3 length is 13 residues. The germline V and J ends were trimmed by 0 bases and 7 bases, with 7 bases remaining between them. Germline V CDR1 and CDR2: MNHEY, SVGEGT. The CDR3 DNA sequence: TGTGCCAGCAGTTACTCACCGGGCCAGCCCCAGCATTTT. It codes for CASSYSPGQPQHF.

In its sample, this clonotype was seen a few times. V gene TRBV28 combines with J gene TRBJ1-1; D ambiguous. Germline values: CDR1 MDHEN, CDR2 SYDVKM. The CDR3 has 12 residues. V lost 6 bases and J lost 5, with 10 bases in between. As DNA, the CDR3 is TGTGCCAGCAGATATGCGGGTACTGAAGCTTTCTTT. This translates into CASRYAGTEAFF. The variable domain in full, with the rest retrieved from reference TRBV28 and TRBJ1-1, is DVKVTQSSRYLVKRTGEKVFLECVQDMDHENMFWYRQDPGLGLRLIYFSYDVKMKEKGDIPEGYSVSREKKERFSLILESASTNQTSMYLCASRYAGTEAFFGQGTRLTVV.

This clonotype was observed at least ten times. V and J are TRBV27 and TRBJ1-5; D unclear. Between the trimmed V and J ends, which lost 5 bases and 5 bases, there was a span of 16 bases. The CDR3 totals 15 residues. Germline V lookup: CDR1 MNHEY, CDR2 SMNVEV (reference sequence). CDR3 sequence reads: CASSPYRPGDQPQHF. CDR3 nucleotides: TGTGCCAGCAGTCCTTACCGCCCCGGGGATCAGCCCCAGCATTTT.